The T cell receptor (beta chain) described here comes from a study of ipilimumab plus nivolumab after autologous stem cell transplantation. The repertoire was sequenced with immunoSEQ multiplex PCR; TCRdb's copy has only in-frame clones and lacks some. Of 20,000 to 25,000 clones in the sample, roughly 70% were seen once. This TCR derives from a male donor with diffuse large B-cell lymphoma. Sequences were derived from PBMCs, sampled in a trial of ipilimumab plus nivolumab as post-transplant consolidation.

CDR3 coding DNA: TGTGCCAGCAGCAGGGGCCCGGGGGGGAACACTGAAGCTTTCTTT. Translating gives CASSRGPGGNTEAFF. This chain joins TRBV9 and TRBJ1-1, with TRBD1 as a possible D gene (5 bases). CDR3 size: 15 residues. V lost 4 bases and J lost 1, with 14 bases in between. Germline V gene lookup returns CDR1 SGDLS and CDR2 YYNGEE.